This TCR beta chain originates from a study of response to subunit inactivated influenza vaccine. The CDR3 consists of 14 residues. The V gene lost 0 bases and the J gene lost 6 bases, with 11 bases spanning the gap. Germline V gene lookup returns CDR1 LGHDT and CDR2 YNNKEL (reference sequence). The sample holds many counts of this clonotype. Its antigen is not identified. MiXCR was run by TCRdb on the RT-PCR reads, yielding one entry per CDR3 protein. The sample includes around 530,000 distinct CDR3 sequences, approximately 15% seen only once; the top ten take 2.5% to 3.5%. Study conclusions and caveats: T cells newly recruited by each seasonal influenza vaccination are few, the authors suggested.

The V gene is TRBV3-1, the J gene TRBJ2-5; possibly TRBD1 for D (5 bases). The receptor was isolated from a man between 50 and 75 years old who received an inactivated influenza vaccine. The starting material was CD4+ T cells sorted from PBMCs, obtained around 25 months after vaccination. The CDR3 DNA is TGTGCCAGCAGCCAAGATACAGGACGGCAGACCCAGTACTTC. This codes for CASSQDTGRQTQYF.